This TCR beta chain was captured in a study of Ad26.COV2.S vaccination and SARS-CoV-2 variants. Libraries were prepared by immunoSEQ multiplex PCR; TCRdb keeps only in-frame clonotypes and omits some of them. The sample consists of fewer than 500,000 clones, roughly nine tenths of them appearing once. Specified treatment: some 20 received Ad26.COV2.S at low or high dose, single or two shots; several received placebo; per-sample allocation not given. The samples were gathered on day 63 after the first injection of vaccine or placebo. V lost 0 bases and J 4 bases, leaving 9 bases between the germline ends. The CDR3 runs to 15 residues. Germline V gene lookup returns CDR1 LGHNA and CDR2 YNFKEQ.

The receptor was isolated from a person aged 18 to 65 who received the Ad26.COV2.S COVID-19 vaccine or a placebo. The sample was peripheral blood, taken in a trial of Ad26.COV2.S vaccine versus placebo. The chain joins TRBV4-2 to TRBJ1-4, with D possibly being TRBD1 (5 bases). The CDR3 loop reads CASSQDGQSNEKLFF. For the CDR3, the DNA is TGTGCCAGCAGCCAAGACGGACAAAGTAATGAAAAACTGTTTTTT.